This record covers a single TCR beta chain. Clones were read by immunoSEQ multiplex PCR, and TCRdb kept only the in-frame ones, dropping some. The sample has over 400,000 clones, nearly 90% seen once. As to treatment: 15 to 20 received Ad26.COV2.S at low or high dose, single or two shots; several received placebo; per-sample allocation not given. Sample collection was performed on day 63 after the first vaccine or placebo injection. This entry belongs to a study of Ad26.COV2.S vaccination and SARS-CoV-2 variants. For the study at large: Donor allocation was to the COV1001 Ad26.COV2.S trial arm.

The CDR3 consists of 16 residues. From germline, CDR1 is MNHNY and CDR2 SVGAGI (reference sequence). Trimming took 3 bases from V and 4 from J; bases not matched to a gene: 9. Specimen: peripheral blood, collected in a trial of Ad26.COV2.S vaccine versus placebo. The V call is TRBV6-6, the J call TRBJ2-3; 8 positions agree with TRBD2. The receptor was isolated from a person aged 18-65 years who received the Ad26.COV2.S COVID-19 vaccine or a placebo. CDR3 sequence: CASSYSGGGSADTQYF. CDR3 coding DNA: TGTGCCAGCAGTTATTCAGGCGGGGGGTCTGCAGATACGCAGTATTTT.